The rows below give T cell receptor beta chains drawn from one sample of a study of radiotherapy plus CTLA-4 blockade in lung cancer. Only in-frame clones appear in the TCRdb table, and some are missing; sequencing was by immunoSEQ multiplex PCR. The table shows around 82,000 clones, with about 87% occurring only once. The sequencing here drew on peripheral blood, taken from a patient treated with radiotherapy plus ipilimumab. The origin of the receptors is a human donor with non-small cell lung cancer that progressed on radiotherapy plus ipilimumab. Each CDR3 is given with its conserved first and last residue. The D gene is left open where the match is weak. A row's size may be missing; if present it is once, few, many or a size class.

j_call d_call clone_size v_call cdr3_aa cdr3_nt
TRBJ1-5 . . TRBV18 CASSPGANQPQHF TGTGCCAGCTCACCCGGGGCTAATCAGCCCCAGCATTTT
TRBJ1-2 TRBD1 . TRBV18 CASSPGQGGGGYTF TGTGCCAGCTCACCAGGACAGGGGGGAGGAGGCTACACCTTC
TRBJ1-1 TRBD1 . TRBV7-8 CASSFWGTGGSGTEAFF TGTGCCAGCAGCTTTTGGGGGACAGGGGGAAGCGGCACTGAAGCTTTCTTT
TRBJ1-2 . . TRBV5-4 CASSLEGGNYGYTF TGTGCCAGCAGCTTGGAGGGCGGGAACTATGGCTACACCTTC
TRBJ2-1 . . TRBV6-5 CASSYRQGLEQFF TGTGCCAGCAGTTACCGGCAGGGCCTTGAGCAGTTCTTC
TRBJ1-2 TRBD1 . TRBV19 CATNPDRVYGYTF TGTGCCACCAACCCCGACAGGGTCTATGGCTACACCTTC
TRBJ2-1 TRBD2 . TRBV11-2 CASSLERTSGVDEQFF TGTGCCAGCAGCTTAGAGCGGACTAGCGGGGTCGATGAGCAGTTCTTC
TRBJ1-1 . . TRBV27 CASRSPAREAFF TGTGCCAGCAGATCTCCGGCGAGGGAAGCTTTCTTT
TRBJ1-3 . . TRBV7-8 CASSPSGGPGNTIYF TGTGCCAGCAGCCCGTCCGGGGGGCCCGGAAACACCATATATTTT
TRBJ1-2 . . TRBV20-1 CSARGSYGYTF TGCAGTGCTAGGGGGAGCTATGGCTACACCTTC
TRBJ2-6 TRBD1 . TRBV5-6 CASSPGPGQGVSGANVLTF TGTGCCAGCAGCCCTGGGCCGGGACAGGGGGTCTCTGGGGCCAACGTCCTGACTTTC
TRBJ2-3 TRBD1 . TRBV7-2 CASSLQGRGSDTQYF TGTGCCAGCAGCTTACAGGGCAGGGGGTCAGATACGCAGTATTTT
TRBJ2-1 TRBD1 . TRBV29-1 CSGLQGANEQFF TGCAGCGGACTACAGGGGGCGAATGAGCAGTTCTTC
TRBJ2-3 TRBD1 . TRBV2 CASREGQVGRTDTQYF TGTGCCAGCAGAGAAGGACAGGTAGGACGGACAGATACGCAGTATTTT
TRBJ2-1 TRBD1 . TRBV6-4 CASSPDRGNEQFF TGTGCCAGCAGCCCGGACAGGGGCAATGAGCAGTTCTTC
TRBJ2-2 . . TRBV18 CASSENTGELFF TGTGCCAGCTCAGAGAACACCGGGGAGCTGTTTTTT
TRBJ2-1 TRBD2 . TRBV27 CASSLSGRYNNEQFF TGTGCCAGCAGTCTCAGCGGGAGGTACAACAATGAGCAGTTCTTC
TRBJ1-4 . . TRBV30 CAWSVGGALIAPFF TGTGCCTGGAGTGTAGGGGGGGCGCTCATAGCCCCGTTTTTT
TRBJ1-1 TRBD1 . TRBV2 CASSLTGQGNTEAFF TGTGCCAGCAGTCTCACGGGACAGGGGAACACTGAAGCTTTCTTT
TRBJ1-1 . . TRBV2 CASSKPTGENTEAFF TGTGCCAGCAGCAAACCGACAGGAGAGAACACTGAAGCTTTCTTT
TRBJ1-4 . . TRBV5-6 CASTVQGEQYEKLFF TGTGCCAGCACCGTACAGGGTGAGCAGTATGAAAAACTGTTTTTT
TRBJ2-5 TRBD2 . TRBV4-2 CASSSGGPSETQYF TGTGCCAGCAGTTCGGGGGGGCCGTCGGAGACCCAGTACTTC
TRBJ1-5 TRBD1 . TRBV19 CASKGGDRAFYSNQPQHF TGTGCCAGTAAGGGAGGAGACAGGGCCTTTTATAGCAATCAGCCCCAGCATTTT
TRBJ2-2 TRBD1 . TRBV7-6 CASSLVSGQGSGELFF TGTGCCAGCAGCTTAGTTTCGGGACAGGGCTCCGGGGAGCTGTTTTTT
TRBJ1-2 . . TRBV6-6 CASSLRDGYTF TGTGCCAGCAGTCTCAGGGATGGCTACACCTTC
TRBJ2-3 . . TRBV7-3 CASSLLPGPDTQYF TGTGCCAGCAGCTTATTACCGGGGCCAGATACGCAGTATTTT
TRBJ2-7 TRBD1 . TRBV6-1 CASKAGGYEQYF TGTGCCAGCAAGGCAGGGGGCTACGAGCAGTACTTC
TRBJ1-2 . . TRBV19 CASSIAQGNLGYGYTF TGTGCCAGTAGTATAGCACAGGGTAATTTGGGCTATGGCTACACCTTC
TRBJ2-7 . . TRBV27 CASSSVGGEQYF TGTGCCAGCAGTTCGGTAGGGGGCGAGCAGTACTTC
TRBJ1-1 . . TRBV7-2 CASSPSGLNTEAFF TGTGCCAGCAGCCCATCGGGACTGAACACTGAAGCTTTCTTT
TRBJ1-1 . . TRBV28 CASSLRAESEAFF TGTGCCAGCAGTTTAAGGGCAGAGTCTGAAGCTTTCTTT
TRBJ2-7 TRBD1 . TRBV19 CASSIRPGQGPYEQYF TGTGCCAGTAGTATCCGGCCGGGACAGGGCCCCTACGAGCAGTACTTC
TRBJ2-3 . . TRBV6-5 CASSPPGTGDTQYF TGTGCCAGCAGCCCCCCGGGGACCGGGGATACGCAGTATTTT
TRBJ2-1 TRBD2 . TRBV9 CASSQAGTSGSHEQFF TGTGCCAGCAGCCAAGCTGGGACTAGCGGGAGCCATGAGCAGTTCTTC
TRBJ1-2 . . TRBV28 CARIADRTFYGYTF TGTGCCAGAATTGCTGACAGGACCTTCTATGGCTACACCTTC
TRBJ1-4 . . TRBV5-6 CASSSSGGSSNEKLFF TGTGCCAGCAGCTCGTCTGGGGGCTCATCTAATGAAAAACTGTTTTTT
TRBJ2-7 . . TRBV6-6 CASVSPGNYEQYF TGTGCCAGCGTCAGCCCAGGGAACTACGAGCAGTACTTC
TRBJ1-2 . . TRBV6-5 CASSYTRQRNYGYTF TGTGCCAGCAGTTACACAAGACAGAGAAACTATGGCTACACCTTC
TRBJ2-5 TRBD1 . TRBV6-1 CASSYRGEDQETQYF TGTGCCAGCAGCTACAGGGGAGAGGACCAAGAGACCCAGTACTTC
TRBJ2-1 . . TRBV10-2 CASSEGNEQFF TGCGCCAGCAGTGAGGGTAATGAGCAGTTCTTC
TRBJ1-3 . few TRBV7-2 CASTGSGNTIYF TGTGCCAGCACAGGGTCTGGAAACACCATATATTTT
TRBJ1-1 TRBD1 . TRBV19 CASSIGGDRLNTEAFF TGTGCCAGTAGTATAGGAGGGGACAGGTTGAACACTGAAGCTTTCTTT
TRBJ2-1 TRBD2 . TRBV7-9 CASRGLAGGLTANEQFF TGTGCCAGCCGGGGACTAGCGGGAGGCCTGACGGCCAATGAGCAGTTCTTC
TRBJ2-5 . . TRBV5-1 CASSLGLGETQYF TGCGCCAGCAGCTTGGGCCTGGGGGAGACCCAGTACTTC
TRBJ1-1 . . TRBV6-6 CASRTGDTEAFF TGTGCCAGCAGGACGGGGGACACTGAAGCTTTCTTT
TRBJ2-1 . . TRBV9 CASTLGGGVLNEQFF TGTGCCAGTACCTTGGGCGGGGGCGTCCTGAATGAGCAGTTCTTC
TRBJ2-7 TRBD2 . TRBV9 CASSVELAGVGYEQYF TGTGCCAGCAGCGTAGAACTAGCGGGAGTCGGCTACGAGCAGTACTTC
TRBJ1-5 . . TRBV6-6 CARQDYQPQHF TGTGCCCGACAGGATTATCAGCCCCAGCATTTT
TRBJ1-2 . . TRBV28 CASSFPVGGASNYGYTF TGTGCCAGCAGTTTTCCCGTGGGGGGGGCCTCGAACTATGGCTACACCTTC
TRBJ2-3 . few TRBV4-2 CASSQGTAEDTQYF TGTGCCAGCAGCCAAGGGACAGCCGAAGATACGCAGTATTTT
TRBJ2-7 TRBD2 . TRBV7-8 CASNTRGGRSYEQYF TGTGCCAGCAACACAAGGGGCGGGAGGTCCTACGAGCAGTACTTC
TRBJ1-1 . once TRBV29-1 CSVDSGGTEAFF TGCAGCGTTGACAGTGGGGGCACTGAAGCTTTCTTT
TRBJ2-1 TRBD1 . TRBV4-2 CASSQDPAGGLREQFF TGTGCCAGCAGCCAAGATCCAGCAGGGGGCTTACGAGAGCAGTTCTTC
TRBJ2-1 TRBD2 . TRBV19 CASTELAGGPKLDYEQFF TGTGCCAGTACAGAACTAGCGGGAGGGCCTAAACTGGATTATGAGCAGTTCTTC
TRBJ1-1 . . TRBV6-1 CASRPYEVGTEAFF TGTGCCAGCAGGCCCTATGAGGTGGGGACTGAAGCTTTCTTT